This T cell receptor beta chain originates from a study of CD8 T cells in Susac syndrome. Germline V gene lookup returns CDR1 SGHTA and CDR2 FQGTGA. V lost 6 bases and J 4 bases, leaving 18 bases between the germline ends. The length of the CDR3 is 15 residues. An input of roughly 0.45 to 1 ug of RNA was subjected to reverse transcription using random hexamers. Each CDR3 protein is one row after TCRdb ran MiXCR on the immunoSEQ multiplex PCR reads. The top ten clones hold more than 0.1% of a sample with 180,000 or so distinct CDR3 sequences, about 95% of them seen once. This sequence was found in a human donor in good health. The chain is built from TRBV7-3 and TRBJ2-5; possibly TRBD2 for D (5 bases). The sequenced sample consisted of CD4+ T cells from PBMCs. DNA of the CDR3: TGTGCCAGCAGTTCCAGACGGTTGGGGAGAGAGACCCAGTACTTC. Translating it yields CASSSRRLGRETQYF.